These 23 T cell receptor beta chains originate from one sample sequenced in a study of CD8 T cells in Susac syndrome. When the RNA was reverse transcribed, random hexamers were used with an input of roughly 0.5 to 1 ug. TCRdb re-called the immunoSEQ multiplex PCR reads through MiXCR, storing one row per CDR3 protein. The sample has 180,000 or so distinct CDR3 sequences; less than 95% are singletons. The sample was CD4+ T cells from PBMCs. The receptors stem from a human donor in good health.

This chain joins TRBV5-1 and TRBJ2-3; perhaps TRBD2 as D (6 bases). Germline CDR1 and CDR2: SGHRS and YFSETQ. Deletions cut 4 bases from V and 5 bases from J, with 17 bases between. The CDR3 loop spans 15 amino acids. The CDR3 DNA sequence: TGCGCCAGCAGCGGGGGACGCTCCGGGGGAGATACGCAGTATTTT. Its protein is CASSGGRSGGDTQYF.

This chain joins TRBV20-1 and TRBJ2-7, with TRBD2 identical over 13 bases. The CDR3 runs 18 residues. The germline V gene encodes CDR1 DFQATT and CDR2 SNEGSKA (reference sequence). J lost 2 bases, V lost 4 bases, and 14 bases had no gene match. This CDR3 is CSATSLVGTSGTTYEQYF. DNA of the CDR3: TGCAGTGCTACGTCTCTCGTCGGGACTAGCGGGACGACCTACGAGCAGTACTTC.

CDR3 nucleotide sequence: TGTGCCAGCACCCATAAGGGGGCTTCAGGGGCCAACGTCCTGACTTTC. Amino acid sequence: CASTHKGASGANVLTF. V gene TRBV12-3 or TRBV12-4 combines with J gene TRBJ2-6; 7 bases are shared with TRBD1. This CDR3 has 16 amino acids. V was clipped by 7 bases and J by 4 bases; unmatched bases: 10.

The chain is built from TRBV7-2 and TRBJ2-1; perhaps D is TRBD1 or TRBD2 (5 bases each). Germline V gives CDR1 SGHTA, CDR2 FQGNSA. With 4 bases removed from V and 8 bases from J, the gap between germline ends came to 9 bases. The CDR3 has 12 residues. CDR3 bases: TGTGCCAGCAGCTCGGGACGGTATGAGCAGTTCTTC. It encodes CASSSGRYEQFF.

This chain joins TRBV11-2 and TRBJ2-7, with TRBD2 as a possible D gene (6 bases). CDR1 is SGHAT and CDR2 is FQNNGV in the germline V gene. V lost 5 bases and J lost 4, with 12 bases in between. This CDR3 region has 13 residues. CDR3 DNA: TGTGCCAGCAGCCCCCAGACTAGTTACGAGCAGTACTTC. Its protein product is CASSPQTSYEQYF. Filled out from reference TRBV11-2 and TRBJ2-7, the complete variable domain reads EAGVAQSPRYKIIEKRQSVAFWCNPISGHATLYWYQQILGQGPKLLIQFQNNGVVDDSQLPKDRFSAERLKGVDSTLKIQPAKLEDSAVYLCASSPQTSYEQYFGPGTRLTVT.

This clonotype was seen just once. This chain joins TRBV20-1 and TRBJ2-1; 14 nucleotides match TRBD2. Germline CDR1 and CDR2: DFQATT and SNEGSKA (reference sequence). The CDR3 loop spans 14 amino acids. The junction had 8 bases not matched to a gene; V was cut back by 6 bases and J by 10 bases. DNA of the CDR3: TGCAGTGCCACGACTAGCGGGAGGGCCCGGGAGCAGTTCTTC. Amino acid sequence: CSATTSGRAREQFF.

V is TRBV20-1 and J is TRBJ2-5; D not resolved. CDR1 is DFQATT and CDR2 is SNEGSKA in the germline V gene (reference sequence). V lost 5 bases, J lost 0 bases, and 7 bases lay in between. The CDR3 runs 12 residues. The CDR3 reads CSAPHYQETQYF. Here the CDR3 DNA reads TGCAGTGCTCCCCATTACCAAGAGACCCAGTACTTC.

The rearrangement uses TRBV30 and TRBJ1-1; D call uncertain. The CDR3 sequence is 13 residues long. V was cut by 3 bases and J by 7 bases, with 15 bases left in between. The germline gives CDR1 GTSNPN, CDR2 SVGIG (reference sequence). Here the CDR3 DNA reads TGTGCCTGGAGGAACGGGCCCTCGGGTGAAGCTTTCTTT. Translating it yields CAWRNGPSGEAFF. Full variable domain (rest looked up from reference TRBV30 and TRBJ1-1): SQTIHQWPATLVQPVGSPLSLECTVEGTSNPNLYWYRQAAGRGLQLLFYSVGIGQISSEVPQNLSASRPQDRQFILSSKKLLLSDSGFYLCAWRNGPSGEAFFGQGTRLTVV.

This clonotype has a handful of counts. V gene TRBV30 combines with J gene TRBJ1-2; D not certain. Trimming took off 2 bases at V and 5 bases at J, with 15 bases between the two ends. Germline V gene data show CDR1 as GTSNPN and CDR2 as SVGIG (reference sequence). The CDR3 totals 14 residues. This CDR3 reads CAWSPLGHKYGYTF. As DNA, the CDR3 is TGTGCCTGGAGTCCCCTGGGCCACAAATATGGCTACACCTTC.

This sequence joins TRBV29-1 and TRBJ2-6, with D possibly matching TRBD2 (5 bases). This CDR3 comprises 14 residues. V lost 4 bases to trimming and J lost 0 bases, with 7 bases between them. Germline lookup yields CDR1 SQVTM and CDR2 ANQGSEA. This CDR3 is CSVARDSGANVLTF. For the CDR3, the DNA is TGCAGCGTTGCGAGGGACTCTGGGGCCAACGTCCTGACTTTC.

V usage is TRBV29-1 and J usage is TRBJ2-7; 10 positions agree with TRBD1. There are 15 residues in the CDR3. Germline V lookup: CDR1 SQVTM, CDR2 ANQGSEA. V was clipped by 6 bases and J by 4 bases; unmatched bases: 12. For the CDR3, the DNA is TGCAGCGTGGCCGGGGACAGGGGCCCTCTGTACGAGCAGTACTTC. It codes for CSVAGDRGPLYEQYF.

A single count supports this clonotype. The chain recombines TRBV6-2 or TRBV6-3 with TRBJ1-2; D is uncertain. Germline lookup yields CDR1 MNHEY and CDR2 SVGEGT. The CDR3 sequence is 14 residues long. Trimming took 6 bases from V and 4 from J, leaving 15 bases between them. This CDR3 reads CASRSRLLLYGYTF. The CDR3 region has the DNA TGTGCCAGCAGATCCCGACTGTTGCTCTATGGCTACACCTTC.

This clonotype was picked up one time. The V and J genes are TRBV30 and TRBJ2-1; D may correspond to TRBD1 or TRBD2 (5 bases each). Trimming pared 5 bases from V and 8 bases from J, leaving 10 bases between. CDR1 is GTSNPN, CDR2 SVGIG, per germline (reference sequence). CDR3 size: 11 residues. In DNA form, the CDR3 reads TGTGCCTGGGCCCTGGGGGATGAGCAGTTCTTC. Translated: CAWALGDEQFF.

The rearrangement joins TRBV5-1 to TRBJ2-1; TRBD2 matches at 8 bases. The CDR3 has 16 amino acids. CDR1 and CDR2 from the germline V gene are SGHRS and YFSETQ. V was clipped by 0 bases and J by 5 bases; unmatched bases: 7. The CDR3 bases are TGCGCCAGCAGCTTGGCTCTAGCGGGCGAGAACAATGAGCAGTTCTTC. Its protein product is CASSLALAGENNEQFF.

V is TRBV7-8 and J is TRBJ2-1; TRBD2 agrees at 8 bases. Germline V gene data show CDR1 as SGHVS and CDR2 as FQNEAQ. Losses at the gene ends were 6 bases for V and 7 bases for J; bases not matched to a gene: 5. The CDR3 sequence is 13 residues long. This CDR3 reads CASSRSGSNEQFF. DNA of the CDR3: TGTGCCAGCAGTCGGAGCGGGAGTAATGAGCAGTTCTTC. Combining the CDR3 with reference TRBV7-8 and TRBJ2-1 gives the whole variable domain GAGVSQSPRYKVAKRGQDVALRCDPISGHVSLFWYQQALGQGPEFLTYFQNEAQLDKSGLPSDRFFAERPEGSVSTLKIQRTQQEDSAVYLCASSRSGSNEQFFGPGTRLTVL.

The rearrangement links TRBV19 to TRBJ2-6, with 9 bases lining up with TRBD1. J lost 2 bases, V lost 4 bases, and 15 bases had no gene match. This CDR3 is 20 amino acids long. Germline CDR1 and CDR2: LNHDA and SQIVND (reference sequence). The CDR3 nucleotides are TGTGCCAGTAGTAGATGGGGGGACGCGGGACAGGGAACTGGGGCCAACGTCCTGACTTTC. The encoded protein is CASSRWGDAGQGTGANVLTF. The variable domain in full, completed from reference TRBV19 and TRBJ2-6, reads DGGITQSPKYLFRKEGQNVTLSCEQNLNHDAMYWYRQDPGQGLRLIYYSQIVNDFQKGDIAEGYSVSREKKESFPLTVTSAQKNPTAFYLCASSRWGDAGQGTGANVLTFGAGSRLTVL.

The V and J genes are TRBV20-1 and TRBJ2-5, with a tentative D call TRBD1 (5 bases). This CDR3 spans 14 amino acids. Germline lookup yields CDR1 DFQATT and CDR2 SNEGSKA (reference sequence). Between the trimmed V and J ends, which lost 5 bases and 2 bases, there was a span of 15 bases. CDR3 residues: CSAESTEPQETQYF. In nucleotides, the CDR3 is TGCAGTGCTGAATCGACAGAACCACAAGAGACCCAGTACTTC.

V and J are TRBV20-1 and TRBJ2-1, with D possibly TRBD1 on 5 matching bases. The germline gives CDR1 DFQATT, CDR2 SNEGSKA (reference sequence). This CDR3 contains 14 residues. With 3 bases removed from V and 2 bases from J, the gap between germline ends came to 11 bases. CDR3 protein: CSARGLGAYNEQFF. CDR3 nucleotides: TGCAGTGCTAGGGGGCTAGGAGCCTACAATGAGCAGTTCTTC.

The CDR3 spells CSVGGGGYTF. DNA for the CDR3: TGCAGCGTTGGGGGGGGTGGCTACACCTTC. The chain employs TRBV29-1 and TRBJ1-2; a possible D gene is TRBD1 (5 bases). The CDR3 spans 10 residues. Deletions cut 4 bases from V and 7 bases from J, with 7 bases between. Germline-derived CDR1 and CDR2 are SQVTM and ANQGSEA.

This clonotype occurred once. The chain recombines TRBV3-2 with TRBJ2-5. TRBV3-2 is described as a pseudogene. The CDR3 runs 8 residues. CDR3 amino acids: CARVTQYF. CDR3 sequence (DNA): TGTGCCAGGGTAACCCAGTACTTC.

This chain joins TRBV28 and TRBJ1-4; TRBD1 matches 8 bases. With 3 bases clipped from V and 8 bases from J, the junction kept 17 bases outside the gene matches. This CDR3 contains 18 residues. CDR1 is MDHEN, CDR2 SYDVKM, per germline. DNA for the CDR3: TGTGCCAGCAGTTTTGGGGTTCGGGGGACAGGCCCTGGGGAAAAACTGTTTTTT. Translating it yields CASSFGVRGTGPGEKLFF.

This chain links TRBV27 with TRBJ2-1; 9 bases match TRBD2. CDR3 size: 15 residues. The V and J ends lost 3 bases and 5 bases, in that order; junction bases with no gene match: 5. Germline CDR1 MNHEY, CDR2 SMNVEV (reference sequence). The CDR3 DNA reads TGTGCCAGCAGTTTTAGGCTAGCGGGAAACAATGAGCAGTTCTTC. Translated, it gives CASSFRLAGNNEQFF.

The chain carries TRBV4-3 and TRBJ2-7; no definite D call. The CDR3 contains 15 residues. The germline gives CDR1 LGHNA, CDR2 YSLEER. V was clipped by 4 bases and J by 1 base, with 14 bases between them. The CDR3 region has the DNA TGCGCCAGCAGCCGAGAAGGAACCAGTTCCTACGAGCAGTACTTC. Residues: CASSREGTSSYEQYF.